This entry lists 6 T cell receptor beta chains sequenced from one sample in a study of tumor and adjacent non-tumor tissue in lung cancer. The library came from three nested PCR rounds adapted from ARM-PCR protocols. TCRdb independently ran MiXCR on the multiplex PCR reads; one entry per CDR3 protein. Of 60,000 to 80,000 distinct CDR3 sequences in the sample, around 70% were seen once. The template was RNA from unsorted bulk tissue. Distant lung tissue was collected more than 3 cm away from the tumor edge. The sequencing input was distant non-tumor lung tissue. These receptors all stem from a woman between 45 and 60 years old with non-small cell lung cancer.

Concerning this clonotype itself: At one end the junction does not follow the germline gene, possibly because of a read error. The J gene is TRBJ2-1, the V gene TRBV11-2; perhaps TRBD2 as D (6 bases). This CDR3 has 15 residues. CDR1 is SGHAT, CDR2 FQNNGV, per germline. In DNA form, the CDR3 reads TGTGCCAGCAGCCGGGCTAGCGTGAATTACAGTGAGCAGTTCTTC. Residues: CASSRASVNYSEQFF. Variable domain in full (rest from reference TRBV11-2 and TRBJ2-1): EAGVAQSPRYKIIEKRQSVAFWCNPISGHATLYWYQQILGQGPKLLIQFQNNGVVDDSQLPKDRFSAERLKGVDSTLKIQPAKLEDSAVYLCASSRASVNYSEQFFGPGTRLTVL.

Concerning this clonotype: Just one base apart from a much larger clone, this may be a read error. Because it lacks the conserved phenylalanine or tryptophan at the end, this CDR3 is likely a read error. The rearrangement links TRBV12-3 or TRBV12-4 to TRBJ2-7, with a weak D call TRBD2 (6 bases). Between the trimmed V and J ends, which lost 1 base and 6 bases, there was a span of 10 bases. This CDR3 contains 13 residues. The CDR3 coding sequence is TGTGCCAGCAGTTTAGAACTAGCACTCGAGCAGTACTTA. It yields the protein CASSLELALEQYL.

As concerns this clonotype: The conserved phenylalanine or tryptophan is not found at the CDR3 terminus, so this likely reflects a read error. This chain uses TRBV12-3 or TRBV12-4 with TRBJ2-3; D not resolved. The CDR3 sequence is 15 residues long. The CDR3 nucleotides read TGTGCCAGCAGTGTAGAGACACTAAGCACAGATACACAGTATATT. This translates into CASSVETLSTDTQYI.

With regard to this clonotype: In this CDR3 the conserved last residue, phenylalanine or tryptophan, is missing, so a read error is likely. The DNA is left out, because the CDR3 cannot be placed on it with certainty; the CDR3 is given as TCRdb lists it. This chain connects TRBV11-3 to TRBJ2-1; no DNA check was done on the table's D call, TRBD1. The CDR3 spans 16 amino acids, including both terminal residues. The germline V gene has CDR1 SGHNT and CDR2 YENEEA. The CDR3 region is CASSRQFRGHDNGHFV.

Worth noting for this clonotype: Possible read error: a much larger clone is one base away. The chain carries TRBV5-1 and TRBJ1-4; perhaps TRBD1 as D (5 bases). V gave up 7 bases and J gave up 2 bases, with 15 bases separating them. The CDR3 is made up of 15 amino acids. Germline CDR1 SGHRS, CDR2 YFSETQ. The CDR3 is CASWETVSTNEKLFF. As DNA, the CDR3 is TGCGCCAGCTGGGAGACAGTTTCCACTAATGAAAAACTGTTTTTT.

In regard to this clonotype: The junction differs from germline at one of its ends, possibly a read error. The chain couples TRBV28 to TRBJ2-3; D possibly matches TRBD1 or TRBD2 (5 bases each). Germline CDR1 reads MDHEN; CDR2 reads SYDVKM. The CDR3 contains 11 residues. The chain's CDR3 is CASSGGYTQYF. The CDR3 DNA reads TGTGCCAGCAGTGGGGGATATACGCAATATTTT.